The 10 T cell receptor beta chains given below trace back to one sample, sequenced in a study of T-cell reconstitution after alpha-beta-depleted transplantation in children. A TCRbeta library incorporating unique molecular identifiers was prepared. TCRdb re-called the PCR reads through MiXCR, storing one row per CDR3 protein. The sample lists 210,000 or so distinct CDR3 sequences, 11% occurring once. The sample was PBMCs, taken before TCRalphabeta/CD19-depleted stem cell transplant. The receptors shown here come from a child under three years old with acute myeloid leukemia, due to receive a stem cell transplant.

This clonotype was seen many times. The chain couples TRBV12-3 or TRBV12-4 to TRBJ2-2; 12 bases fit TRBD2. This CDR3 is 16 amino acids long. V trimming: 4 bases; J trimming: 4 bases; junction bases outside the gene matches: 4. The CDR3 DNA sequence: TGTGCCAGCAGTTCCTGGACTAGCGGGGTCACCGGGGAGCTGTTTTTT. Translating it yields CASSSWTSGVTGELFF.

This clonotype has ten or more counts. V gene TRBV5-1 combines with J gene TRBJ1-5; D remains ambiguous. Germline CDR1 reads SGHRS; CDR2 reads YFSETQ. The CDR3 is 16 residues long. V was shortened by 3 bases and J by 7 bases, with 20 bases between the two germline ends. The CDR3 coding sequence is TGCGCCAGCAGCTCCCCTCGGGAGGGCGGTAGCCAGCCCCAGCATTTT. Its protein product is CASSSPREGGSQPQHF. The full variable domain, rest sourced from reference TRBV5-1 and TRBJ1-5, is KAGVTQTPRYLIKTRGQQVTLSCSPISGHRSVSWYQQTPGQGLQFLFEYFSETQRNKGNFPGRFSGRQFSNSRSEMNVSTLELGDSALYLCASSSPREGGSQPQHFGDGTRLSIL.

This clonotype was counted ten times or more. This chain connects TRBV29-1 to TRBJ1-4; D remains unclear. V was cut by 6 bases and J by 0 bases, with 8 bases left in between. CDR3 length: 13 amino acids. Germline CDR1 and CDR2: SQVTM and ANQGSEA. The CDR3 here is CSVEGPTNEKLFF. DNA for the CDR3: TGCAGCGTAGAGGGCCCAACTAATGAAAAACTGTTTTTT.

This clonotype has ten or more counts. V is TRBV9 and J is TRBJ2-2; D is possibly TRBD1 or TRBD2 (5 bases each). V was trimmed by 2 bases and J by 2 bases, leaving 10 bases between them. This CDR3 comprises 15 residues. The germline V gene encodes CDR1 SGDLS and CDR2 YYNGEE. This chain's CDR3 is CASSVEGPNTGELFF. The CDR3 DNA is TGTGCCAGCAGCGTCGAGGGGCCTAACACCGGGGAGCTGTTTTTT.

This clonotype came up many times. The J gene is TRBJ1-1, the V gene TRBV29-1; D gene ambiguous. The germline V gene has CDR1 SQVTM and CDR2 ANQGSEA. The CDR3 is 11 amino acids. The CDR3 region is CRAGMNTEAFF. Here the CDR3 DNA reads TGCAGGGCGGGGATGAACACTGAAGCTTTCTTT.

As for this clonotype: In this CDR3 the conserved last residue, phenylalanine or tryptophan, is missing, so a read error is likely. It is unclear where the CDR3 begins or ends on the DNA, so no DNA is shown, and the CDR3 is as TCRdb lists it. This chain uses TRBV7-3 with TRBJ2-1; the table assigns TRBD1, which was not confirmed against the DNA. The CDR3 length is 13 residues, termini included. CDR1 and CDR2 from the germline V gene are SGHTA and FQGTGA. The chain's CDR3 is CASSLMKQGEEFL.

This clonotype was seen ten or more times. The J gene is TRBJ2-1, the V gene TRBV6-2 or TRBV6-3, with D possibly being TRBD2 (7 bases). This CDR3 region has 16 residues. The V gene's germline CDR1 is MNHEY and CDR2 SVGEGT. Trimming shortened V by 8 bases and J by 0 bases, and 17 bases separated the two germline ends. This chain's CDR3 is CASLPGGVSSYNEQFF. Here the CDR3 DNA reads TGTGCCAGCCTTCCGGGGGGCGTTAGCTCCTACAATGAGCAGTTCTTC.

This chain uses TRBV5-5 with TRBJ1-1, with TRBD1 identical over 11 bases. Germline V gene sequence: CDR1 SGHKS, CDR2 YYEKEE (reference sequence). V trimming: 2 bases; J trimming: 4 bases; junction bases outside the gene matches: 4. The CDR3 consists of 15 residues. As DNA, the CDR3 is TGTGCCAGCAGCTTAGCCGGGACAGGGGGCACTGAAGCTTTCTTT. Encoded protein: CASSLAGTGGTEAFF.

This clonotype showed up just a few times. The chain recombines TRBV27 with TRBJ1-4, with D unresolved. Trimming removed 5 bases at V and 3 bases at J, with 13 bases between. CDR1 and CDR2 (germline): MNHEY, SMNVEV (reference sequence). CDR3 size: 15 residues. The CDR3 sequence: CASSDMGISNEKLFF. CDR3 bases: TGTGCCAGCAGTGACATGGGGATCTCTAATGAAAAACTGTTTTTT.

This clonotype was picked up many times. Mismatch with germline at one junction end may stem from a read error. This sequence joins TRBV6-5 and TRBJ1-1; D is unclear. The CDR3 is made up of 14 amino acids. The germline V gene encodes CDR1 MNHEY and CDR2 SVGAGI. CDR3 residues: CASSWSTREALALF. The CDR3 DNA sequence: TGTGCCAGCAGTTGGTCCACACGTGAAGCTTTGGCTCTCTTT.